The next 30 T cell receptor beta chains were all read from a single sample in a study of blood T cell repertoires in COVID-19. Sequenced by immunoSEQ multiplex PCR; TCRdb stores in-frame clones only, minus some. The table includes about 340,000 clones, around 85% detected once. Sequenced input: PBMCs or T cells enriched from blood (not recorded which). Receptors originate from a woman aged 35 to 49 with acute COVID-19.

The chain combines TRBV3-1 (or the pseudogene TRBV3-2) with TRBJ1-2; possibly TRBD1 for D (5 bases). CDR3 length: 16 residues. CDR1 is LGHDT and CDR2 is YNNKEL in the germline V gene (reference sequence). V was cut by 1 base and J by 2 bases, with 14 bases left in between. CDR3 loop: CASSQGGLIGNYGYTF. The CDR3 nucleotides are TGTGCCAGCAGCCAAGGGGGCCTCATAGGGAACTATGGCTACACCTTC.

V gene TRBV6-4 combines with J gene TRBJ1-2; the D gene is possibly TRBD1 (5 bases). The CDR3 covers 13 residues. Trimming shortened V by 3 bases and J by 4 bases, and 9 bases separated the two germline ends. The germline CDR1 and CDR2 sequences are MRHNA and SNTAGT. CDR3 amino acids: CASSESGGYGYTF. CDR3 sequence (DNA): TGTGCCAGCAGTGAATCGGGGGGCTATGGCTACACCTTC.

This clone has just one count. The rearrangement links TRBV21-1 to TRBJ2-1; TRBD2 is the table's D call and was not checked against the DNA. TRBV21-1 is designated a pseudogene. This CDR3 comprises 15 residues. CDR3 in DNA: TGTGCCAGCAGCAAACTAGGCGGGAGGTTAAATGAGCAGTTCTTC. Protein product: CASSKLGGRLNEQFF.

This sequence joins TRBV19 and TRBJ2-5; D is unresolved. Trimming pared 0 bases from V and 9 bases from J, leaving 14 bases between. CDR3 size: 14 residues. CDR1 LNHDA and CDR2 SQIVND come from the germline V gene (reference sequence). The CDR3 sequence is CASSIDRSTRPQYF. CDR3 coding DNA: TGTGCCAGTAGTATAGATCGGTCAACGCGTCCCCAGTACTTC.

The gene calls are TRBV7-9 and TRBJ1-1; TRBD1 might be the D (5 bases). This CDR3 is built from 14 residues. Germline assignment: CDR1 SEHNR and CDR2 FQNEAQ (reference sequence). V dropped 2 bases and J dropped 5 bases, with 12 bases sitting between them. The CDR3 here is CASSLPSRGTEAFF. CDR3 sequence (DNA): TGTGCCAGCAGCTTACCCTCCCGGGGGACTGAAGCTTTCTTT.

The J gene is TRBJ1-1, the V gene TRBV28; 8 bases are shared with TRBD1. V gave up 10 bases and J gave up 2 bases; unmatched junction bases: 6. The germline V gene has CDR1 MDHEN and CDR2 SYDVKM. The length of the CDR3 is 13 residues. The CDR3 here is CATRQGRNTEAFF. The CDR3 coding sequence is TGTGCCACGCGACAGGGGCGAAACACTGAAGCTTTCTTT.

V is TRBV5-4 and J is TRBJ2-2; 7 nucleotides match TRBD1. Trimming at V came to 4 bases and at J to 0 bases, leaving 6 bases not matched to a gene. Per germline, CDR1 SGHNT and CDR2 YYREEE (reference sequence). The CDR3 contains 16 residues. Here the CDR3 DNA reads TGTGCCAGCAGCCCCCGGACAGGCGCGAACACCGGGGAGCTGTTTTTT. Its translation is CASSPRTGANTGELFF.

This chain links TRBV7-2 with TRBJ2-7, with 9 bases that match TRBD1. V lost 6 bases and J lost 3; bases outside the gene matches: 9. The CDR3 runs 15 residues. Germline V gene lookup returns CDR1 SGHTA and CDR2 FQGNSA. CDR3 DNA sequence: TGTGCCAGCAGTTCAAGGACAGGGGCAGGCTACGAGCAGTACTTC. Its translation is CASSSRTGAGYEQYF.

This clone was seen only once. The gene calls are TRBV4-3 and TRBJ2-1; TRBD2 matches 10 bases. The CDR3 loop spans 19 amino acids. CDR1 is LGHNA and CDR2 is YSLEER in the germline V gene. The ends lost 1 base at V and 0 bases at J; junction bases unmatched: 9. The CDR3 is CASSQVSPSGGLSYNEQFF. CDR3 in DNA: TGCGCCAGCAGCCAAGTTTCCCCTAGCGGGGGCCTCTCCTACAATGAGCAGTTCTTC.

This sequence joins TRBV13 and TRBJ2-2; TRBD1 matches 7 bases. The CDR3 extends over 15 amino acids. The ends lost 5 bases at V and 7 bases at J; junction bases unmatched: 10. Germline assignment: CDR1 PRHDT and CDR2 FYEKMQ (reference sequence). CDR3 protein: CASSPTQGRVGELFF. The CDR3 region has the DNA TGTGCCAGCAGCCCGACACAGGGGCGGGTCGGGGAGCTGTTTTTT.

The rearrangement links TRBV29-1 to TRBJ1-1; 7 nucleotides line up with TRBD1. This CDR3 is built from 14 residues. Germline lookup yields CDR1 SQVTM and CDR2 ANQGSEA. Trimming removed 2 bases from V and 1 base from J; junction bases left unmatched: 4. The CDR3 DNA sequence: TGCAGCGTTGAACGACAGGGAGGGAACACTGAAGCTTTCTTT. Its protein is CSVERQGGNTEAFF.

This clone was counted once. The CDR3 loop reads CASSFRTGGSDTQYF. The CDR3 DNA sequence: TGTGCCAGCAGCTTTAGGACAGGGGGCTCAGATACGCAGTATTTT. This chain uses TRBV7-9 with TRBJ2-3; 11 bases match TRBD1. This CDR3 is built from 15 residues. Losses at the gene ends were 3 bases for V and 4 bases for J; bases not matched to a gene: 3. CDR1 and CDR2 (germline): SEHNR, FQNEAQ (reference sequence).

The chain's CDR3 is CASSHQGQDEQYF. In DNA form, the CDR3 reads TGCGCCAGCAGCCACCAGGGACAGGACGAGCAGTACTTC. The chain joins TRBV5-1 to TRBJ2-7, with 8 bases that match TRBD1. With 4 bases clipped from V and 5 bases from J, the junction kept 5 bases outside the gene matches. The CDR3 contains 13 residues. CDR1 SGHRS and CDR2 YFSETQ come from the germline V gene.

V usage is TRBV6-1 and J usage is TRBJ1-6, with 8 bases fitting TRBD1. CDR3 size: 16 residues. Trimming at V came to 4 bases and at J to 9 bases, leaving 11 bases not matched to a gene. Germline-derived CDR1 and CDR2 are MNHNS and SASEGT. CDR3 nucleotides: TGTGCCAGCAGTGTAGGTCAGGGGGCAGAGCTTTCACCCCTCCACTTT. Residues: CASSVGQGAELSPLHF.

The J gene is TRBJ1-4, the V gene TRBV3-1 (or the pseudogene TRBV3-2); tentative D call: TRBD1 (6 bases). The ends were cut back, 5 bases at V and 4 bases at J, with 14 bases in the middle. The germline V gene encodes CDR1 LGHDT and CDR2 YNNKEL (reference sequence). The CDR3 length is 15 residues. Written as DNA, the CDR3 is TGTGCCAGCAGCTCGGGGGGCCTCGGTAATGAAAAACTGTTTTTT. It specifies CASSSGGLGNEKLFF.

The V call is TRBV5-1, the J call TRBJ2-7; possible D gene TRBD1, 5 bases. Trimming left V 0 bases short and J 4 bases short, with 17 bases between. This CDR3 comprises 16 residues. Germline values: CDR1 SGHRS, CDR2 YFSETQ. The CDR3 nucleotides are TGCGCCAGCAGCTTGGAGAAAGCGCAGGGTTGGTACGAGCAGTACTTC. It specifies CASSLEKAQGWYEQYF.

The rearrangement joins TRBV15 to TRBJ2-3; D is perhaps TRBD2 (5 bases). Germline CDR1 is LNHNV and CDR2 is YYDKDF (reference sequence). V was shortened by 0 bases and J by 1 base, with 11 bases between the two germline ends. CDR3 length: 16 amino acids. This chain's CDR3 is CATSRDGVLGTDTQYF. The DNA for the CDR3 is TGTGCCACCAGCAGAGACGGGGTACTCGGCACAGATACGCAGTATTTT.

This clone is a singleton in its sample. The J gene is TRBJ2-1, the V gene TRBV2; 7 nucleotides match TRBD2. Losses at the gene ends were 5 bases for V and 3 bases for J; bases not matched to a gene: 7. CDR1 is SNHLY, CDR2 FYNNEI, per germline. This CDR3 spans 15 amino acids. The CDR3 nucleotides are TGTGCCAGCAGTACCCCAGCGGGAAACTACAATGAGCAGTTCTTC. Protein: CASSTPAGNYNEQFF.

The chain couples TRBV6-2 or TRBV6-3 to TRBJ1-5, with D possibly matching TRBD1 (5 bases). CDR1 is MNHEY, CDR2 SVGEGT, per germline. The CDR3 has 14 residues. Trimming removed 2 bases from V and 3 bases from J, with 8 bases in between. The CDR3 coding sequence is TGTGCCAGCAGTTACGGCGGGACCAATCAGCCCCAGCATTTT. Its translation: CASSYGGTNQPQHF.

The chain joins TRBV7-2 to TRBJ2-2; no clear D gene. The CDR3 has 14 amino acids. Trimming removed 4 bases from V and 3 bases from J, with 9 bases in between. Germline CDR1 is SGHTA and CDR2 is FQGNSA. The CDR3 nucleotides are TGTGCCAGCAGCTCTACCCTGTACACCGGGGAGCTGTTTTTT. It encodes CASSSTLYTGELFF.

This chain uses TRBV7-9 with TRBJ1-6; 7 bases are a match to TRBD1. From germline, CDR1 is SEHNR and CDR2 FQNEAQ (reference sequence). The CDR3 contains 14 residues. V shed 6 bases and J 6 bases; nucleotides not matched to a gene: 5. The CDR3 DNA sequence: TGTGCCAGCAGTCCGGGACAGTTTAATTCACCCCTCCACTTT. Translating gives CASSPGQFNSPLHF.

A remark on this clone: This sample also contains other DNA sequences that code for the same CDR3. The V gene is TRBV7-9, the J gene TRBJ1-5; 9 bases agree with TRBD1. The CDR3 has 15 amino acids. V shed 1 base and J 2 bases; nucleotides not matched to a gene: 0. Germline V gene data show CDR1 as SEHNR and CDR2 as FQNEAQ (reference sequence). Written as DNA, the CDR3 is TGTGCCAGCAGCTTAGGGACAGGGGGCAATCAGCCCCAGCATTTT. Its protein product is CASSLGTGGNQPQHF.

The chain links TRBV28 to TRBJ2-3, with D hard to call. V was clipped by 5 bases and J by 0 bases, with 6 bases between them. The CDR3 runs to 13 residues. Per the germline V gene, CDR1 is MDHEN and CDR2 is SYDVKM. For the CDR3, the DNA is TGTGCCAGCAGTCCCCCAAGCACAGATACGCAGTATTTT. It encodes CASSPPSTDTQYF.

The rearrangement joins TRBV15 to TRBJ2-1; possible D gene TRBD2, 6 bases. Deletions cut 11 bases from V and 0 bases from J, with 17 bases between. The germline CDR1 and CDR2 sequences are LNHNV and YYDKDF (reference sequence). This CDR3 has 15 amino acids. CDR3 nucleotides: TGTGCCTCAACCCCAAGGCGGGACTCCTACAATGAGCAGTTCTTC. Protein product: CASTPRRDSYNEQFF.

V usage is TRBV5-8 and J usage is TRBJ1-1, with 7 bases lining up with TRBD1. The ends lost 2 bases at V and 8 bases at J; junction bases unmatched: 6. This CDR3 is built from 13 residues. Germline V lookup: CDR1 SGHTS, CDR2 YDEGEE. CDR3: CASSFGQGVEAFF. CDR3 in DNA: TGTGCCAGCAGCTTCGGGCAGGGGGTAGAAGCTTTCTTT. Looking up the rest from reference TRBV5-8 and TRBJ1-1 gives the full variable domain: EAGVTQSPTHLIKTRGQQATLRCSPISGHTSVYWYQQALGLGLQFLLWYDEGEERNRGNFPPRFSGRQFPNYSSELNVNALELEDSALYLCASSFGQGVEAFFGQGTRLTVV.

A note on this clone: Within the sample, other DNA sequences also encode this same CDR3. The chain couples TRBV15 to TRBJ2-7; possible D gene TRBD1, 5 bases. Trimming took 0 bases from V and 3 from J, leaving 6 bases between them. There are 13 residues in the CDR3. The germline V gene has CDR1 LNHNV and CDR2 YYDKDF (reference sequence). CDR3 nucleotide sequence: TGTGCCACCAGCAGAGATAGGGGCTACGAGCAGTACTTC. Its protein is CATSRDRGYEQYF.

The gene calls are TRBV5-6 and TRBJ1-3; D unclear. The CDR3 extends over 14 amino acids. V was clipped by 3 bases and J by 4 bases, with 11 bases between them. Per germline, CDR1 SGHDT and CDR2 YYEEEE. DNA of the CDR3: TGTGCCAGCAGCTCTCGGGGTACCGGAAACACCATATATTTT. It codes for CASSSRGTGNTIYF.

This clone was picked up one time. This sequence joins TRBV29-1 and TRBJ1-4, with a possible D match to TRBD1 (6 bases). Germline CDR1 SQVTM, CDR2 ANQGSEA. The CDR3 consists of 13 residues. Trimming shortened V by 5 bases and J by 1 base, and 8 bases separated the two germline ends. The CDR3 protein is CSVQQGTNEKLFF. DNA of the CDR3: TGCAGCGTTCAACAGGGAACTAATGAAAAACTGTTTTTT.

The rearrangement links TRBV7-6 to TRBJ2-3; the D gene is possibly TRBD1 (6 bases). This CDR3 spans 15 amino acids. Germline V gene data show CDR1 as SGHVS and CDR2 as FNYEAQ. V was clipped by 7 bases and J by 2 bases, with 16 bases between them. This CDR3 is CASTQGTGPTDTQYF. The DNA for the CDR3 is TGTGCCAGCACCCAAGGCACAGGGCCCACAGATACGCAGTATTTT.

V gene TRBV24-1 combines with J gene TRBJ2-1; TRBD2 is a possible D gene (7 bases). V was clipped by 5 bases and J by 3 bases, with 10 bases between them. CDR3 length: 14 amino acids. CDR1 KGHDR and CDR2 SFDVKD come from the germline V gene. In DNA form, the CDR3 reads TGTGCCACCAGTGGAGGGGGGGGCTACAATGAGCAGTTCTTC. Translating gives CATSGGGGYNEQFF.